These 2 T cell receptor beta chains were sequenced from one sample in a study of identifying expanded T cells in peripheral blood. Produced via immunoSEQ multiplex PCR; TCRdb's table is partial and in-frame only. The repertoire includes 100,000 or so clones, approximately 90% of them detected once, and about a sixth sits in the top ten. The source material was blood. Source of these receptors: a person between 18 and 75 years old in good health.

This rearrangement joins TRBV5-5 to TRBJ1-4, with D tentatively TRBD1 (5 bases). The V gene lost 2 bases and the J gene lost 5 bases, with 13 bases spanning the gap. CDR3 length equals 15 residues. The germline gives CDR1 SGHKS, CDR2 YYEKEE (reference sequence). The CDR3 reads CASSFLETENEKLFF. For the CDR3, the DNA is TGTGCCAGCAGCTTTTTGGAGACAGAGAATGAAAAACTGTTTTTT.

The chain employs TRBV7-2 and TRBJ1-2, with D uncertain. Germline CDR1 SGHTA, CDR2 FQGNSA. The CDR3 consists of 15 residues. Trimming stripped 7 bases from V and 7 bases from J, with 22 bases between. This CDR3 is CASTPIRGGWSGYTF. The CDR3 DNA sequence: TGTGCCAGCACCCCAATTCGGGGAGGTTGGAGTGGCTACACCTTC.